The 26 T cell receptor beta chains in this list originate from one sample, sequenced in a study of Ad26.COV2.S vaccination and SARS-CoV-2 variants. Sequenced by immunoSEQ multiplex PCR; TCRdb stores in-frame clones only, minus some. This table has 250,000 to 300,000 clones, 80% to 90% appearing once. Treatment noted: around 19 received Ad26.COV2.S at low or high dose, single or two shots; about 5 received placebo; per-sample allocation not given. Specimens were obtained on day 63 following the first vaccine or placebo injection. Material: peripheral blood, obtained in a trial of Ad26.COV2.S vaccine versus placebo. These receptors came from a person aged 18-60 years who received the Ad26.COV2.S COVID-19 vaccine or a placebo.

This clone was seen once. The CDR3 DNA sequence: TGTGCCAGCAGCTTTGGAAGCCCGAACGGAAACACCATATATTTT. This sequence encodes CASSFGSPNGNTIYF. This chain uses TRBV6-5 with TRBJ1-3; D gene ambiguous. This CDR3 is 15 amino acids long. The V gene's germline CDR1 is MNHEY and CDR2 SVGAGI. Between the trimmed V and J ends, which lost 6 bases and 4 bases, there was a span of 16 bases.

V and J are TRBV25-1 and TRBJ1-3; the D is unclear. CDR1 and CDR2 (germline): MGHDK, SYGVNS. This CDR3 has 14 residues. Trimming stripped 4 bases from V and 0 bases from J, with 7 bases between. The CDR3 loop reads CASSATGSGNTIYF. The DNA for the CDR3 is TGTGCCAGCAGTGCGACGGGCTCTGGAAACACCATATATTTT.

The V gene is TRBV5-1, the J gene TRBJ1-1, with 9 positions matching TRBD1. The CDR3 sequence is 15 residues long. The V gene end was trimmed by 3 bases and the J gene end by 4 bases; junction bases not matched to a gene: 7. From germline, CDR1 is SGHRS and CDR2 YFSETQ. The CDR3 DNA reads TGCGCCAGCAGCTCTCAACAGGGGGCTTTCACTGAAGCTTTCTTT. This translates into CASSSQQGAFTEAFF.

The CDR3 bases are TGTGCCAGCAGTTCCAAACAAAAGGGCCCTGAAGCTTTCTTT. It translates to CASSSKQKGPEAFF. J is TRBJ1-1 and V is TRBV6-2 or TRBV6-3; no reliable D call. The CDR3 contains 14 residues. Looked up from germline, CDR1 is MNHEY and CDR2 is SVGEGT. The V and J ends lost 4 bases and 6 bases respectively, with 15 bases between them.

The rearrangement uses TRBV18 and TRBJ2-7; TRBD1 might be the D (5 bases). V lost 3 bases and J lost 6, with 9 bases in between. The germline gives CDR1 KGHSH, CDR2 LQKENI. The CDR3 loop spans 12 amino acids. CDR3 nucleotides: TGTGCCAGCTCACCCCCAGGGCGCGAGCAGTACTTC. The encoded protein is CASSPPGREQYF.

This sequence joins TRBV5-4 and TRBJ1-1; no clear D. CDR3 length equals 14 residues. V gave up 3 bases and J gave up 3 bases, with 12 bases separating them. Germline CDR1 SGHNT, CDR2 YYREEE (reference sequence). CDR3 sequence (DNA): TGTGCCAGCAGCTCCCCTGGGCGGGACACTGAAGCTTTCTTT. Its protein product is CASSSPGRDTEAFF.

The chain links TRBV7-8 to TRBJ2-1; 14 nucleotides match TRBD2. V lost 3 bases, J lost 4 bases, and 8 bases stayed unmatched. The CDR3 totals 18 residues. Germline V gene data show CDR1 as SGHVS and CDR2 as FQNEAQ. CDR3 DNA: TGTGCCAGCAGCTTCGCGGGACTAGCGGGAGCCGAGTACAATGAGCAGTTCTTC. Translation: CASSFAGLAGAEYNEQFF.

The V call is TRBV6-5, the J call TRBJ2-3; the D gene is possibly TRBD2 (6 bases). Germline V gives CDR1 MNHEY, CDR2 SVGAGI. The CDR3 length is 16 residues. The V gene lost 2 bases and the J gene lost 0 bases, with 12 bases spanning the gap. The DNA of the CDR3 is TGTGCCAGCAGTTACGATGCCGGGGGAAGCACAGATACGCAGTATTTT. This codes for CASSYDAGGSTDTQYF.

The V gene is TRBV27, the J gene TRBJ1-2; D ambiguous. Trimming removed 5 bases from V and 0 bases from J, with 16 bases in between. Germline V gives CDR1 MNHEY, CDR2 SMNVEV (reference sequence). The CDR3 contains 16 residues. CDR3 residues: CASSRTVYPTNYGYTF. CDR3 coding DNA: TGTGCCAGCAGTAGGACTGTCTACCCCACTAACTATGGCTACACCTTC.

A single count supports this clone. This chain links TRBV2 with TRBJ1-4, with D hard to call. This CDR3 comprises 12 residues. Trimming removed 2 bases from V and 10 bases from J, with 8 bases in between. Germline-derived CDR1 and CDR2 are SNHLY and FYNNEI. In DNA, the CDR3 is TGTGCCAGCAGTGAACAGGAGCTAAAACTGTTTTTT. Translation gives CASSEQELKLFF.

The CDR3 here is CASSARPDIFTLNSPLHF. CDR3 DNA: TGTGCCAGCAGTGCCCGGCCGGACATCTTCACTCTCAATTCACCCCTCCACTTT. The V call is TRBV6-2 or TRBV6-3, the J call TRBJ1-6, with D possibly matching TRBD1 (5 bases). The V gene lost 5 bases and the J gene lost 7 bases, with 24 bases spanning the gap. Germline values: CDR1 MNHEY, CDR2 SVGEGT. This CDR3 has 18 residues.

V is TRBV7-2 and J is TRBJ2-7; 10 bases agree with TRBD1. Germline V CDR1 and CDR2: SGHTA, FQGNSA. The CDR3 runs to 16 residues. The V gene end was trimmed by 5 bases and the J gene end by 3 bases; junction bases not matched to a gene: 10. CDR3 sequence reads: CASSQSRDRGIYEQYF. In DNA form, the CDR3 reads TGTGCCAGCAGCCAAAGCCGGGACAGGGGTATCTACGAGCAGTACTTC.

This clone was picked up one time. The chain couples TRBV30 to TRBJ1-3; D not resolved. CDR1 is GTSNPN and CDR2 is SVGIG in the germline V gene (reference sequence). This CDR3 contains 13 residues. V was trimmed by 2 bases and J by 3 bases, leaving 8 bases between them. The CDR3 region is CAWSWAGGNTIYF. The CDR3 DNA reads as TGTGCCTGGAGTTGGGCGGGTGGAAACACCATATATTTT.

As to this clone: This sample includes further DNA sequences coding for the same CDR3. The V gene is TRBV11-2, the J gene TRBJ1-1; D not certain. V gave up 0 bases and J gave up 4 bases, with 9 bases separating them. Germline-derived CDR1 and CDR2 are SGHAT and FQNNGV. The CDR3 contains 14 residues. CDR3 sequence (DNA): TGTGCCAGCAGCTTAGATCGGGTAGGCACTGAAGCTTTCTTT. This encodes CASSLDRVGTEAFF.

The V call is TRBV19, the J call TRBJ2-4, with D tentatively TRBD1 (6 bases). V was trimmed by 5 bases and J by 3 bases, leaving 20 bases between them. The CDR3 has 17 amino acids. Germline-derived CDR1 and CDR2 are LNHDA and SQIVND (reference sequence). This CDR3 reads CASSRSPRGEDKNIQYF. CDR3 DNA sequence: TGTGCCAGTAGTCGCTCCCCCAGGGGTGAGGACAAAAACATTCAGTACTTC.

J is TRBJ2-5 and V is TRBV2; no definite D call. The CDR3 has 12 amino acids. Germline V gene lookup returns CDR1 SNHLY and CDR2 FYNNEI. With 3 bases removed from V and 6 bases from J, the gap between germline ends came to 8 bases. The CDR3 is CASSEPTQTQYF. CDR3 DNA: TGTGCCAGCAGTGAGCCTACCCAGACCCAGTACTTC.

CDR3 sequence: CASSSGGGAQYF. Written as DNA, the CDR3 is TGTGCCAGCAGCTCGGGCGGGGGGGCCCAGTACTTC. The J gene is TRBJ2-5, the V gene TRBV11-3, with TRBD2 matching over 9 bases. The germline CDR1 and CDR2 sequences are SGHNT and YENEEA. This CDR3 comprises 12 residues. With 4 bases clipped from V and 9 bases from J, the junction kept 3 bases outside the gene matches.

The chain carries TRBV3-1 (or the pseudogene TRBV3-2) and TRBJ2-3; D gene unclear. This CDR3 has 13 residues. CDR1 and CDR2 (germline): LGHDT, YNNKEL (reference sequence). The V gene lost 1 base and the J gene lost 3 bases, with 5 bases spanning the gap. The CDR3 region is CASSQARTDTQYF. CDR3 nucleotides: TGTGCCAGCAGCCAAGCTCGAACAGATACGCAGTATTTT.

This clone occurred once. For the CDR3, the DNA is TGCGCCAGCACCTCGCCGGGACAGCGACCCTATGGCTACACCTTC. This gives the protein CASTSPGQRPYGYTF. V and J are TRBV23-1 and TRBJ1-2; 7 nucleotides line up with TRBD1. TRBV23-1 is marked as an open reading frame, function uncertain. The CDR3 is 15 amino acids. V shed 7 bases, J shed 4 bases, and the junction held 12 bases outside the gene matches.

This clone was recorded only once. This chain uses TRBV7-4 with TRBJ2-1; TRBD2 matches 9 bases. The CDR3 has 13 residues. Germline CDR1 is SGHVT and CDR2 is SQSDAQ. V lost 1 base and J lost 14; bases outside the gene matches: 6. The chain's CDR3 is CASSLGGLAEEFF. The CDR3 coding sequence is TGTGCCAGCAGCTTAGGGGGACTAGCAGAGGAGTTCTTC.

The rearrangement uses TRBV9 and TRBJ1-4, with 7 bases aligning to TRBD1. The V gene's germline CDR1 is SGDLS and CDR2 YYNGEE. With V trimmed by 5 bases and J by 5 bases, 6 bases remained unmatched. CDR3 size: 14 residues. This CDR3 reads CASSTGDGNEKLFF. CDR3 nucleotide sequence: TGTGCCAGCAGTACAGGGGACGGAAATGAAAAACTGTTTTTT.

Notes on this clone: Other DNA sequences in this sample translate to the same CDR3. The J gene is TRBJ1-2, the V gene TRBV30; 7 positions match TRBD1. The V gene end was trimmed by 5 bases and the J gene end by 1 base; junction bases not matched to a gene: 1. From germline, CDR1 is GTSNPN and CDR2 SVGIG (reference sequence). The CDR3 covers 12 residues. The CDR3 sequence is CAWRQGNYGYTF. The CDR3 DNA is TGTGCCTGGCGACAGGGTAACTATGGCTACACCTTC.

The chain combines TRBV27 with TRBJ2-1; 7 bases are a match to TRBD2. The CDR3 length is 20 residues. Germline CDR1 reads MNHEY; CDR2 reads SMNVEV (reference sequence). The trim removed 3 bases at V and 4 bases at J, leaving 21 bases unmatched. The CDR3 DNA reads as TGTGCCAGCAGTTTCCTCGAGGGTAGTTCGTACCGGGGAGGGTACAATGAGCAGTTCTTC. This gives the protein CASSFLEGSSYRGGYNEQFF.

This chain uses TRBV3-1 (or the pseudogene TRBV3-2) with TRBJ2-3, with D possibly TRBD1 on 7 matching bases. The V end lost 6 bases, the J end lost 5 bases, and 18 bases lay between the germline ends. This CDR3 is built from 15 residues. Germline lookup yields CDR1 LGHDT and CDR2 YNNKEL (reference sequence). The CDR3 DNA reads as TGTGCCAGCAGTTCAGGGGGGAGTAAAGGAGATACGCAGTATTTT. This gives the protein CASSSGGSKGDTQYF.

This chain connects TRBV6-5 to TRBJ1-2; TRBD1 is a possible D gene (5 bases). CDR1 and CDR2 from the germline V gene are MNHEY and SVGAGI. The V gene lost 0 bases and the J gene lost 6 bases, with 14 bases spanning the gap. The CDR3 has 15 amino acids. CDR3 in DNA: TGTGCCAGCAGTTACTCGATAGAGGGGTCGCATGGCTACACCTTC. Encoded protein: CASSYSIEGSHGYTF.

This clone was observed once. CDR3 nucleotides: TGCGCCAGCAGCTTCGTGTCTAGCGGTTTTCAAGAGACCCAGTACTTC. Its translation: CASSFVSSGFQETQYF. The chain recombines TRBV5-1 with TRBJ2-5; 7 positions match TRBD2. Germline CDR1 is SGHRS and CDR2 is YFSETQ. Trimming at V came to 2 bases and at J to 2 bases, leaving 9 bases not matched to a gene. This CDR3 has 16 residues.